The rows below give T cell receptor beta chains drawn from one sample of a study of blood T cell repertoires in COVID-19. Assay: immunoSEQ multiplex PCR; the TCRdb copy retains only in-frame clones and omits some. The sample holds about 220,000 clones, about 80% seen once. Sequencing used peripheral blood. The source is a woman aged 25-40 years who had recovered from COVID-19. CDR3s include the opening cysteine and the closing phenylalanine or tryptophan. A D gene is named only where the DNA matches it firmly. Size tells how often a clone was seen (once, few, many) or the class of an expanded clone, and some rows leave it out.

TRBJ2-4 | NA | NA | TRBV7-9 | CASSLGQLVAKNIQYF | TGTGCCAGCAGCTTGGGGCAGCTCGTAGCCAAAAACATTCAGTACTTC
TRBJ2-5 | NA | TRBD1 | TRBV7-9 | CASSSGQGGETQYF | TGTGCCAGCAGCTCGGGACAGGGAGGGGAGACCCAGTACTTC
TRBJ1-2 | NA | NA | TRBV5-1 | CASSLGQGLDGYTF | TGCGCCAGCAGCTTGGGGCAGGGGCTCGATGGCTACACCTTC
TRBJ1-2 | NA | NA | TRBV5-1 | CASSPGDSQNGYTF | TGCGCCAGCAGCCCCGGCGACAGCCAGAATGGCTACACCTTC
TRBJ1-4 | NA | NA | TRBV25-1 | CASSDVTSTNEKLFF | TGTGCCAGCAGTGATGTCACTTCAACTAATGAAAAACTGTTTTTT
TRBJ2-1 | NA | TRBD2 | TRBV24-1 | CATSDSASGDNEQFF | TGTGCCACCAGTGATTCGGCTAGCGGGGACAATGAGCAGTTCTTC
TRBJ1-1 | NA | NA | TRBV4-2 | CASSQDGGVTEAFF | TGTGCCAGCAGCCAAGATGGGGGGGTGACTGAAGCTTTCTTT
TRBJ1-1 | NA | NA | TRBV5-3 | CARSYYLNTEAFF | TGTGCCAGAAGCTACTACCTGAACACTGAAGCTTTCTTT
TRBJ2-2 | NA | TRBD2 | TRBV7-3 | CASSPSGSGGELFF | TGTGCCAGCAGCCCGAGCGGGAGCGGCGGGGAGCTGTTTTTT
TRBJ2-7 | NA | TRBD2 | TRBV7-2 | CASSPRASGRTEQYF | TGTGCCAGCAGCCCCCGGGCTAGCGGGAGGACTGAGCAGTACTTC
TRBJ2-3 | once | TRBD2 | TRBV7-6 | CASSLVSREVTDTQYF | TGTGCCAGCAGCTTAGTTTCGCGGGAGGTAACAGATACGCAGTATTTT
TRBJ2-5 | NA | TRBD1 | TRBV10-3 | CAISETPGQGRETQYF | TGTGCCATCAGTGAGACACCGGGACAGGGGAGGGAGACCCAGTACTTC
TRBJ2-3 | NA | NA | TRBV6-4 | CASSVSEETTDTQYF | TGTGCCAGCAGCGTCTCAGAGGAAACCACAGATACGCAGTATTTT
TRBJ2-7 | NA | TRBD2 | TRBV4-1 | CASSQVKSGGTYEQYF | TGCGCCAGCAGCCAAGTAAAAAGCGGGGGGACTTACGAGCAGTACTTC
TRBJ2-1 | NA | TRBD2 | TRBV13 | CASIGTSGGEYNEQFF | TGTGCCAGCATCGGGACTAGCGGGGGAGAATACAATGAGCAGTTCTTC
TRBJ2-7 | NA | TRBD2 | TRBV5-1 | CASSLVSGSSYEQYF | TGCGCCAGCAGCTTGGTAAGCGGGAGCAGCTACGAGCAGTACTTC
TRBJ1-4 | NA | TRBD1 | TRBV5-1 | CATRSAQGSEKLFF | TGCGCCACCCGCTCCGCACAGGGGAGTGAAAAACTGTTTTTT
TRBJ2-3 | NA | NA | TRBV27 | CASFPDLRGLRTDTQYF | TGTGCCAGCTTTCCCGACCTTAGGGGCTTACGCACAGATACGCAGTATTTT
TRBJ2-1 | NA | NA | TRBV7-7 | CASSLAPYNEQFF | TGTGCCAGCAGCTTAGCCCCTTACAATGAGCAGTTCTTC
TRBJ1-2 | NA | TRBD1 | TRBV30 | CAWNPQGASYGYTF | TGTGCCTGGAATCCACAGGGGGCCTCCTATGGCTACACCTTC
TRBJ1-5 | NA | NA | TRBV28 | CASIIGGGYSNQPQHF | TGTGCCAGCATCATTGGGGGCGGTTATAGCAATCAGCCCCAGCATTTT
TRBJ2-1 | NA | NA | TRBV13 | CASRFTGQYYNEQFF | TGTGCCAGCAGATTTACAGGACAGTACTACAATGAGCAGTTCTTC
TRBJ2-1 | NA | NA | TRBV30 | CAWSIYNEQFF | TGTGCCTGGAGTATATACAATGAGCAGTTCTTC
TRBJ2-7 | NA | TRBD2 | TRBV6-5 | CASSYSGGGAKNEQYF | TGTGCCAGCAGTTACTCGGGCGGGGGGGCGAAGAACGAGCAGTACTTC
TRBJ1-1 | NA | NA | TRBV7-8 | CASSRDARGTEAFF | TGTGCCAGCAGCCGGGACGCCCGAGGGACTGAAGCTTTCTTT
TRBJ2-1 | NA | NA | TRBV24-1 | CATSDLASYNEQFF | TGTGCCACCAGTGATTTAGCTTCCTACAATGAGCAGTTCTTC
TRBJ1-3 | NA | NA | TRBV5-6 | CASSPTLGRERGNTIYF | TGTGCCAGCAGCCCAACCTTAGGACGGGAACGTGGAAACACCATATATTTT
TRBJ1-1 | once | NA | TRBV21-1 | CASSIHRGCESAEAFF | TGTGCCAGCTCAATACACAGGGGATGCGAATCGGCTGAAGCTTTCTTT
TRBJ2-2 | NA | TRBD2 | TRBV9 | CASSVGASGTTGELFF | TGTGCCAGCAGCGTGGGGGCTAGCGGGACGACCGGGGAGCTGTTTTTT
TRBJ2-3 | NA | NA | TRBV10-2 | CASMLLGGGTDTQYF | TGCGCCAGCATGCTCCTAGGGGGGGGCACAGATACGCAGTATTTT
TRBJ2-7 | NA | TRBD1 | TRBV30 | CAFRQGYEQYF | TGTGCCTTCCGACAGGGCTACGAGCAGTACTTC
TRBJ2-5 | once | NA | TRBV7-6 | CASSLAGLGRKETQYF | TGTGCCAGCAGCTTAGCAGGTTTGGGCAGAAAAGAGACCCAGTACTTC
TRBJ2-3 | NA | NA | TRBV6-1 | CASSEPPGQSDTQYF | TGTGCCAGCAGTGAACCCCCCGGACAGTCAGATACGCAGTATTTT
TRBJ1-2 | NA | TRBD1 | TRBV28 | CASSLGQGAYGYTF | TGTGCCAGCAGTTTGGGACAGGGGGCCTACGGCTACACCTTC
TRBJ2-7 | NA | NA | TRBV7-9 | CASSLIEGPVNF | TGTGCCAGCAGCTTAATCGAGGGTCCGGTAAACTTC
TRBJ1-5 | NA | NA | TRBV6-5 | CASRSLAQGHQPQHF | TGTGCCAGCAGGTCACTCGCTCAGGGTCATCAGCCCCAGCATTTT
TRBJ2-7 | few | NA | TRBV6-6 | CASRIGAYEQYF | TGTGCCAGCAGGATCGGGGCCTACGAGCAGTACTTC
TRBJ1-4 | NA | TRBD1 | TRBV6-5 | CATAGTGVINEKLFF | TGTGCCACCGCCGGGACAGGGGTGATTAATGAAAAACTGTTTTTT
TRBJ2-2 | NA | TRBD2 | TRBV7-6 | CASSLGTSPGELFF | TGTGCCAGCAGCTTAGGGACTAGCCCCGGGGAGCTGTTTTTT
TRBJ2-1 | NA | NA | TRBV24-1 | CATSDFSDSRNDEQFF | TGTGCCACCAGTGATTTCTCGGACTCCCGTAACGATGAGCAGTTCTTC
TRBJ2-7 | NA | NA | TRBV6-5 | CASSYSGQDAYEQYF | TGTGCCAGCAGTTACTCGGGACAAGACGCCTACGAGCAGTACTTC
TRBJ1-6 | NA | TRBD1 | TRBV6-5 | CASTSGQGNSPLHF | TGTGCCAGCACCTCGGGACAGGGTAATTCACCCCTCCACTTT
TRBJ2-1 | NA | TRBD2 | TRBV5-1 | CASSLAESLNNEQFF | TGCGCCAGCAGCCTAGCGGAGAGCCTAAACAATGAGCAGTTCTTC
TRBJ2-2 | NA | TRBD2 | TRBV9 | CASSARTPGLGTGELFF | TGTGCCAGCAGCGCGAGGACTCCGGGACTAGGCACCGGGGAGCTGTTTTTT
TRBJ2-7 | NA | NA | TRBV6-1 | CASSEAGRVPYEQYF | TGTGCCAGCAGTGAAGCGGGCAGGGTTCCATACGAGCAGTACTTC
TRBJ2-7 | few | NA | TRBV4-1 | CASSQGHRDKNEQYF | TGCGCCAGCAGCCAAGGACATCGGGATAAGAACGAGCAGTACTTC
TRBJ2-7 | few | TRBD2 | TRBV6-6 | CASSAGVVTYEQYF | TGTGCCAGCAGTGCGGGAGTCGTAACGTACGAGCAGTACTTC
TRBJ2-1 | once | NA | TRBV6-5 | CASRLMESYNEQFF | TGTGCCAGCAGGCTGATGGAGAGCTACAATGAGCAGTTCTTC
TRBJ2-2 | NA | NA | TRBV5-1 | CATGTALPGELFF | TGCGCCACCGGGACTGCCCTCCCCGGGGAGCTGTTTTTT
TRBJ2-1 | NA | TRBD1 | TRBV6-4 | CASSETGERNEQFF | TGTGCCAGCAGTGAGACAGGGGAAAGGAATGAGCAGTTCTTC
TRBJ1-1 | NA | NA | TRBV27 | CASSPPRQGFNPEAFF | TGTGCCAGCAGTCCCCCGCGGCAGGGTTTTAATCCTGAAGCTTTCTTT
TRBJ2-5 | NA | NA | TRBV15 | CATSRDRQGRKETQYF | TGTGCCACCAGCAGAGATCGGCAGGGGCGGAAAGAGACCCAGTACTTC
TRBJ1-1 | NA | NA | TRBV7-9 | CASSTSGVGTEAFF | TGTGCCAGCAGCACCTCGGGGGTGGGGACTGAAGCTTTCTTT
TRBJ2-7 | NA | NA | TRBV28 | CASSPMGHPYSYEQYF | TGTGCCAGCAGTCCGATGGGCCACCCCTACTCCTACGAGCAGTACTTC
TRBJ2-5 | NA | NA | TRBV24-1 | CATSVPGETQYF | NA
TRBJ2-6 | NA | NA | TRBV3-1/TRBV3-2 | CASEDSGANVLTF | TGTGCCAGCGAGGACTCTGGGGCCAACGTCCTGACTTTC
TRBJ2-2 | NA | TRBD1 | TRBV27 | CASSSQGGGGELFF | TGTGCCAGCAGTTCACAGGGGGGAGGCGGGGAGCTGTTTTTT